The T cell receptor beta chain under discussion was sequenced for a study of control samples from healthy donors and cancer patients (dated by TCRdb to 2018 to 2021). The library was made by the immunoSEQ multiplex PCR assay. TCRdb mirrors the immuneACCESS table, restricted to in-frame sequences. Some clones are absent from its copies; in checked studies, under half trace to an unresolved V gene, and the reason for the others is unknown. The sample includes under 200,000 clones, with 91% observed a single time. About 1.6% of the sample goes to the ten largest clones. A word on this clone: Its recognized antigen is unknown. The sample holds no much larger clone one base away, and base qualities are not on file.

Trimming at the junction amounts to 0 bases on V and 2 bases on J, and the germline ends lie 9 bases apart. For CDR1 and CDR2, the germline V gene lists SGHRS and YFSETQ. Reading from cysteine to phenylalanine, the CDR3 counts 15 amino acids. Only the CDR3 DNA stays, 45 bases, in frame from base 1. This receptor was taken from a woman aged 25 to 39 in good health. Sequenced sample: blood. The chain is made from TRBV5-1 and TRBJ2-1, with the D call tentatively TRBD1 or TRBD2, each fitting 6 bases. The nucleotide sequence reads TGCGCCAGCAGCTTGGGGAGGGGGGCCTACAATGAGCAGTTCTTC. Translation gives CASSLGRGAYNEQFF.